This entry lists 23 T cell receptor beta chains sequenced from one sample in a study of identifying expanded T cells in peripheral blood. Generated by immunoSEQ multiplex PCR, the TCRdb table keeps only in-frame clones and is missing some. The sample lists tens of thousands of clones; about four fifths were seen once. Input material: blood. Receptors were obtained from a person aged 18 to 75 in good health.

This clone has more than one count but fewer than ten. The CDR3 DNA sequence: TGTGCCAGTAGCCCACGGGGACAGGCAGAGTATGGCTACACCTTC. Its protein product is CASSPRGQAEYGYTF. The chain uses TRBV19 and TRBJ1-2; 8 nucleotides align to TRBD1. The CDR3 is made up of 15 amino acids. Germline trimming cut 6 bases from V and 5 bases from J; bases unmatched to any gene: 11. Germline loops: CDR1 LNHDA, CDR2 SQIVND (reference sequence).

The chain has TRBV18 and TRBJ2-5; maybe TRBD2 (5 bases). Deletions cut 2 bases from V and 5 bases from J, with 21 bases between. CDR1 and CDR2 (germline): KGHSH, LQKENI. The CDR3 covers 17 residues. The CDR3 nucleotides read TGTGCCAGCTCACCAGGGCGAGGGTCTAGCCGTCGTGAGACCCAGTACTTC. It is translated as CASSPGRGSSRRETQYF.

The chain combines TRBV30 with TRBJ2-1; possibly TRBD1 for D (6 bases). Trimming cost V 1 base and J 1 base, with 11 bases left between them. This CDR3 is 15 amino acids long. CDR1 and CDR2 (germline): GTSNPN, SVGIG (reference sequence). CDR3 bases: TGTGCCTGGAGTGACTCAGGGGCTTCCTACAATGAGCAGTTCTTC. This translates into CAWSDSGASYNEQFF. The variable domain in full, with the rest retrieved from reference TRBV30 and TRBJ2-1, is SQTIHQWPATLVQPVGSPLSLECTVEGTSNPNLYWYRQAAGRGLQLLFYSVGIGQISSEVPQNLSASRPQDRQFILSSKKLLLSDSGFYLCAWSDSGASYNEQFFGPGTRLTVL.

The V gene is TRBV11-3, the J gene TRBJ2-7, with TRBD1 identical over 7 bases. CDR1 SGHNT and CDR2 YENEEA come from the germline V gene. The CDR3 length is 18 residues. Unmatched junction bases numbered 11, after V lost 0 bases and J lost 0 bases. CDR3 residues: CASSLERMVTGSSYEQYF. The CDR3 bases are TGTGCCAGCAGCTTAGAAAGGATGGTGACAGGGAGCTCCTACGAGCAGTACTTC.

V is TRBV2 and J is TRBJ2-1; 10 bases agree with TRBD2. The germline CDR1 and CDR2 sequences are SNHLY and FYNNEI. The trim removed 2 bases at V and 8 bases at J, leaving 6 bases unmatched. This CDR3 has 15 amino acids. In DNA, the CDR3 is TGTGCCAGCAGTGAACAGCGGGGGGGTTTCCATGAGCAGTTCTTC. Translated: CASSEQRGGFHEQFF.

This sequence joins TRBV30 and TRBJ2-1, with 11 nucleotides matching TRBD2. The CDR3 is made up of 16 amino acids. Germline-derived CDR1 and CDR2 are GTSNPN and SVGIG (reference sequence). V shed 3 bases and J 8 bases; nucleotides not matched to a gene: 12. CDR3 sequence: CAWSGGASGGPDEQFF. In DNA, the CDR3 is TGTGCCTGGAGCGGCGGGGCTAGCGGGGGGCCTGATGAGCAGTTCTTC. Full variable domain (rest looked up from reference TRBV30 and TRBJ2-1): SQTIHQWPATLVQPVGSPLSLECTVEGTSNPNLYWYRQAAGRGLQLLFYSVGIGQISSEVPQNLSASRPQDRQFILSSKKLLLSDSGFYLCAWSGGASGGPDEQFFGPGTRLTVL.

The V and J genes are TRBV15 and TRBJ2-1; maybe TRBD2 (5 bases). V dropped 3 bases and J dropped 4 bases, with 10 bases sitting between them. This CDR3 is built from 14 residues. Looked up from germline, CDR1 is LNHNV and CDR2 is YYDKDF (reference sequence). The CDR3 coding sequence is TGTGCCACCAGCAGGGAAGCGGAGTACAATGAGCAGTTCTTC. Protein product: CATSREAEYNEQFF.

V is TRBV5-1 and J is TRBJ1-2; weak D call: TRBD1 (6 bases). Germline V lookup: CDR1 SGHRS, CDR2 YFSETQ. Trimming left V 0 bases short and J 8 bases short, with 14 bases between. The CDR3 covers 14 residues. The CDR3 bases are TGCGCCAGCAGCTTGGATTCGGGGGCGAGGGGCTACACCTTC. This sequence encodes CASSLDSGARGYTF. The variable domain in full, completed from reference TRBV5-1 and TRBJ1-2, reads KAGVTQTPRYLIKTRGQQVTLSCSPISGHRSVSWYQQTPGQGLQFLFEYFSETQRNKGNFPGRFSGRQFSNSRSEMNVSTLELGDSALYLCASSLDSGARGYTFGSGTRLTVV.

J is TRBJ1-5 and V is TRBV6-4; tentatively, D is TRBD1 (6 bases). The germline V and J ends were trimmed by 6 bases and 3 bases, with 12 bases remaining between them. CDR3 size: 14 residues. Germline CDR1 and CDR2: MRHNA and SNTAGT. CDR3 amino acids: CASSTRGTNQPQHF. In nucleotides, the CDR3 is TGTGCCAGCAGCACCAGGGGAACCAATCAGCCCCAGCATTTT.

The rearrangement uses TRBV6-5 and TRBJ2-1; TRBD1 aligns across 9 bases. The germline CDR1 and CDR2 sequences are MNHEY and SVGAGI. The CDR3 sequence is 14 residues long. V was pared by 5 bases and J by 7 bases, with 6 bases of the junction left unmatched. CDR3 DNA: TGTGCCAGCAGTGGTCGGACAGGGGAAAATGAGCAGTTCTTC. Translated: CASSGRTGENEQFF.

V gene TRBV11-3 combines with J gene TRBJ1-1, with D unclear. Deletions cut 4 bases from V and 1 base from J, with 10 bases between. The CDR3 loop spans 14 amino acids. Germline values: CDR1 SGHNT, CDR2 YENEEA. CDR3 protein: CASSSIGQNTEAFF. Here the CDR3 DNA reads TGTGCCAGCAGCTCTATCGGCCAGAACACTGAAGCTTTCTTT.

V usage is TRBV12-5 and J usage is TRBJ1-1; unclear D gene. The CDR3 is made up of 13 amino acids. The germline V gene has CDR1 LGHNT and CDR2 FRNRAP. V gave up 6 bases and J gave up 0 bases, with 8 bases separating them. CDR3 DNA sequence: TGTGCTAGTGGGCAAGACATGAACACTGAAGCTTTCTTT. This gives the protein CASGQDMNTEAFF. The whole variable domain, filled in from reference TRBV12-5 and TRBJ1-1, reads DARVTQTPRHKVTEMGQEVTMRCQPILGHNTVFWYRQTMMQGLELLAYFRNRAPLDDSGMPKDRFSAEMPDATLATLKIQPSEPRDSAVYFCASGQDMNTEAFFGQGTRLTVV.

The rearrangement joins TRBV7-2 to TRBJ2-2; the D gene is possibly TRBD2 (6 bases). Per the germline V gene, CDR1 is SGHTA and CDR2 is FQGNSA. CDR3 length: 17 amino acids. Deletions cut 3 bases from V and 2 bases from J, with 16 bases between. The CDR3 protein is CASSLRRVSLNTGELFF. DNA for the CDR3: TGTGCCAGCAGCTTGAGGAGGGTTAGCCTAAACACCGGGGAGCTGTTTTTT. The whole variable domain, remainder taken from reference TRBV7-2 and TRBJ2-2, is GAGVSQSPSNKVTEKGKDVELRCDPISGHTALYWYRQSLGQGLEFLIYFQGNSAPDKSGLPSDRFSAERTGGSVSTLTIQRTQQEDSAVYLCASSLRRVSLNTGELFFGEGSRLTVL.

The chain recombines TRBV5-1 with TRBJ2-3, with 8 nucleotides matching TRBD2. The ends lost 3 bases at V and 4 bases at J; junction bases unmatched: 10. The germline V gene has CDR1 SGHRS and CDR2 YFSETQ. CDR3 length: 16 residues. This CDR3 reads CASSSEGGGPPDTQYF. DNA of the CDR3: TGCGCCAGCAGCTCGGAGGGCGGGGGGCCCCCAGATACGCAGTATTTT.

The chain has TRBV25-1 and TRBJ2-3; 7 bases line up with TRBD2. Germline CDR1 and CDR2: MGHDK and SYGVNS. This CDR3 spans 17 amino acids. J was trimmed by 2 bases and V by 1 base; bases with no gene match: 9. CDR3 residues: CASSELWGTTDTDTQYF. The CDR3, as DNA: TGTGCCAGCAGTGAATTATGGGGGACTACCGACACAGATACGCAGTATTTT.

As concerns this clone: At one end the junction does not follow the germline gene, possibly because of a read error. V is TRBV19 and J is TRBJ2-1; TRBD1 matches 11 bases. CDR1 and CDR2 (germline): LNHDA, SQIVND (reference sequence). This CDR3 has 13 residues. CDR3 in DNA: TGTGCCAGTAGTCCGGACAGGGGGCCGAACGGGATCTTC. Translating it yields CASSPDRGPNGIF. Together with reference TRBV19 and TRBJ2-1, the CDR3 gives the full variable domain: DGGITQSPKYLFRKEGQNVTLSCEQNLNHDAMYWYRQDPGQGLRLIYYSQIVNDFQKGDIAEGYSVSREKKESFPLTVTSAQKNPTAFYLCASSPDRGPNGIFGPGTRLTVL.

The chain's CDR3 is CSVEHRVGTGELFF. DNA of the CDR3: TGCAGCGTTGAGCACAGGGTGGGGACCGGGGAGCTGTTTTTT. J is TRBJ2-2 and V is TRBV29-1; TRBD1 might be the D (6 bases). Trimming took 3 bases from V and 5 from J, leaving 13 bases between them. Germline V gives CDR1 SQVTM, CDR2 ANQGSEA. The CDR3 runs 14 residues.

The V and J genes are TRBV11-2 and TRBJ2-3; 7 bases map to TRBD2. Unmatched junction bases numbered 11, after V lost 8 bases and J lost 6 bases. CDR3 length equals 14 residues. CDR1 SGHAT and CDR2 FQNNGV come from the germline V gene. CDR3 region: CASQWGGPSDTQYF. DNA of the CDR3: TGTGCCAGCCAGTGGGGAGGGCCTTCGGATACGCAGTATTTT.

This clone showed up just a few times. The chain has TRBV4-3 and TRBJ2-1, with TRBD2 identical over 10 bases. The ends lost 3 bases at V and 13 bases at J; junction bases unmatched: 6. From germline, CDR1 is LGHNA and CDR2 YSLEER. CDR3 length equals 13 residues. The CDR3 DNA follows: TGCGCCAGCAGCCATTCGAGCGGGAGGGCACAGTTCTTC. As protein: CASSHSSGRAQFF.

This chain uses TRBV19 with TRBJ1-2, with D maybe TRBD1 (5 bases). V was cut by 10 bases and J by 2 bases, with 11 bases left in between. This CDR3 has 12 amino acids. CDR1 LNHDA and CDR2 SQIVND come from the germline V gene (reference sequence). CDR3 in DNA: TGTGCCATCCAGGGTTCGAACTATGGCTACACCTTC. It translates to CAIQGSNYGYTF.

The rearrangement joins TRBV19 to TRBJ2-1, with 8 bases identical to TRBD1. V dropped 3 bases and J dropped 4; count of bases not matched to a gene: 8. The CDR3 length is 16 residues. Germline V gene sequence: CDR1 LNHDA, CDR2 SQIVND (reference sequence). CDR3: CASSIRRGQGYNEQFF. The CDR3 DNA follows: TGTGCCAGTAGTATTCGTCGCGGACAGGGTTACAATGAGCAGTTCTTC.

This chain connects TRBV7-6 to TRBJ2-5; D uncertain. CDR1 and CDR2 from the germline V gene are SGHVS and FNYEAQ. Trimming took 5 bases from V and 5 from J, leaving 12 bases between them. This CDR3 spans 13 amino acids. The CDR3 DNA is TGTGCCAGCAGCCGCGACCCAAGGGAGACCCAGTACTTC. Translation: CASSRDPRETQYF.

This clone came up once. The chain combines TRBV6-6 with TRBJ2-7; unclear D gene. Per the germline V gene, CDR1 is MNHNY and CDR2 is SVGAGI (reference sequence). The CDR3 loop spans 13 amino acids. The V and J ends lost 2 bases and 2 bases respectively, with 7 bases between them. The CDR3 protein is CASSYRRAYEQYF. In DNA, the CDR3 is TGTGCCAGCAGTTACCGACGGGCCTACGAGCAGTACTTC.